These 20 T cell receptor beta chains were all obtained from the same sample, sequenced in a study of cytomegalovirus exposure and HLA in healthy donors. This PCR relied on a set of 60 Vbeta primers and 13 Jbeta primers. Measured with immunoSEQ multiplex PCR; TCRdb has only the in-frame clones, and not every one. In the table there are about 170,000 clones, roughly 79% of which are singletons. The sample was PBMCs. The receptor source for this set is a woman aged 50 to 60 in good health and CMV-seropositive.

The rearrangement links TRBV10-3 to TRBJ2-3; tentative D call: TRBD2 (7 bases). The CDR3 has 14 amino acids. Germline V gene sequence: CDR1 ENHRY, CDR2 SYGVKD. V was pared by 4 bases and J by 0 bases, with 8 bases between. The CDR3 DNA reads as TGTGCCATCAGTGGGGGGGGCAGCACAGATACGCAGTATTTT. It encodes CAISGGGSTDTQYF.

This chain uses TRBV5-1 with TRBJ1-1, with D possibly being TRBD1 (5 bases). The germline gives CDR1 SGHRS, CDR2 YFSETQ. CDR3 length: 14 amino acids. V gave up 1 base and J gave up 3 bases, with 10 bases separating them. The chain's CDR3 is CASSLNRPDTEAFF. The DNA for the CDR3 is TGCGCCAGCAGCTTGAACAGGCCGGACACTGAAGCTTTCTTT.

The chain employs TRBV5-1 and TRBJ2-5, with D possibly being TRBD1 (6 bases). This CDR3 spans 13 amino acids. Trimming removed 4 bases from V and 5 bases from J, with 12 bases in between. Germline CDR1 reads SGHRS; CDR2 reads YFSETQ. DNA of the CDR3: TGCGCCAGCAGCGTGACAGGCGGCGAGACCCAGTACTTC. Its protein product is CASSVTGGETQYF.

Worth noting for this clone: A junction boundary mismatches the germline segment, possibly from a read error. The V call is TRBV7-7, the J call TRBJ2-2, with D maybe TRBD1 (5 bases). The CDR3 sequence is 15 residues long. From germline, CDR1 is SSHAT and CDR2 FNYEAQ (reference sequence). The CDR3 loop is CASSLYGQTAGELFF. CDR3 DNA: TGTGCTAGCAGCTTATACGGACAAACAGCCGGGGAGCTGTTTTTT.

This chain connects TRBV27 to TRBJ2-5, with D hard to call. This CDR3 has 13 amino acids. Per the germline V gene, CDR1 is MNHEY and CDR2 is SMNVEV (reference sequence). Trimming cost V 6 bases and J 5 bases, with 13 bases left between them. CDR3 nucleotide sequence: TGTGCCAGCAGGCCAATACCCGGGGAGACCCAGTACTTC. This translates into CASRPIPGETQYF.

The rearrangement uses TRBV28 and TRBJ1-1, with a tentative D call TRBD1 (5 bases). Germline CDR1 and CDR2: MDHEN and SYDVKM. V was clipped by 3 bases and J by 1 base, with 12 bases between them. The CDR3 loop spans 15 amino acids. Written as DNA, the CDR3 is TGTGCCAGCAGTTTGCAGACAGATACGAACACTGAAGCTTTCTTT. This sequence encodes CASSLQTDTNTEAFF.

The V and J genes are TRBV7-3 and TRBJ2-3, with 10 bases that match TRBD2. Unmatched junction bases numbered 12, after V lost 5 bases and J lost 1 base. Looked up from germline, CDR1 is SGHTA and CDR2 is FQGTGA. The CDR3 is 18 amino acids. In DNA form, the CDR3 reads TGTGCCAGCAGCCCCCGTCCTAGCGGGAGTGGAGGCACAGATACGCAGTATTTT. It yields the protein CASSPRPSGSGGTDTQYF.

The chain combines TRBV28 with TRBJ1-1; D is unresolved. The CDR3 loop spans 16 amino acids. V was pared by 3 bases and J by 1 base, with 15 bases between. The V gene's germline CDR1 is MDHEN and CDR2 SYDVKM. Written as DNA, the CDR3 is TGTGCCAGCAGTTTTGTCCCCCCGTACAAGAACACTGAAGCTTTCTTT. Residues: CASSFVPPYKNTEAFF.

The chain has TRBV27 and TRBJ1-6, with D possibly matching TRBD1 (6 bases). The germline V gene encodes CDR1 MNHEY and CDR2 SMNVEV (reference sequence). Trimming removed 3 bases from V and 0 bases from J, with 12 bases in between. The CDR3 is 17 residues long. The CDR3 DNA is TGTGCCAGCAGTTTCAGGCAGGGGAGCTCCTATAATTCACCCCTCCACTTT. Translating gives CASSFRQGSSYNSPLHF.

J is TRBJ2-5 and V is TRBV30; TRBD2 matches at 7 bases. There are 14 residues in the CDR3. The J segment lost 5 bases and the V segment lost 2 bases, leaving 8 bases of the junction unmatched. From germline, CDR1 is GTSNPN and CDR2 SVGIG (reference sequence). The CDR3 DNA follows: TGTGCCTGGAGTTCTTATACTAGCGACGAGACCCAGTACTTC. Protein: CAWSSYTSDETQYF.

This chain links TRBV2 with TRBJ2-2; possible D gene TRBD1, 6 bases. The CDR3 covers 16 residues. CDR1 SNHLY and CDR2 FYNNEI come from the germline V gene. V was shortened by 2 bases and J by 6 bases, with 16 bases between the two germline ends. The CDR3 loop reads CASSERGHQPPGELFF. CDR3 sequence (DNA): TGTGCCAGCAGTGAAAGGGGACACCAACCCCCCGGGGAGCTGTTTTTT.

In the case of this clone: The sample has other DNA sequences that encode this CDR3 too. The V and J genes are TRBV30 and TRBJ1-2, with TRBD1 matching 7 bases. V shed 5 bases, J shed 11 bases, and the junction held 17 bases outside the gene matches. The CDR3 has 14 residues. Germline V gene sequence: CDR1 GTSNPN, CDR2 SVGIG (reference sequence). In DNA form, the CDR3 reads TGTGCCTGGGCCGGGACAGCAACCTTTCTTGGTTACACCTTC. Translation: CAWAGTATFLGYTF.

The J gene is TRBJ1-1, the V gene TRBV6-1, with TRBD1 matching over 8 bases. Germline loops: CDR1 MNHNS, CDR2 SASEGT. CDR3 length: 15 amino acids. Trimming cost V 2 bases and J 7 bases; bases outside gene matches: 9. The CDR3, as DNA: TGTGCCAGCAGTGAACCCGGACAGGGTCGCGGTGAAGCTTTCTTT. This gives the protein CASSEPGQGRGEAFF.

V is TRBV7-6 and J is TRBJ2-1; 11 bases agree with TRBD1. V shed 1 base, J shed 9 bases, and the junction held 2 bases outside the gene matches. CDR1 and CDR2 from the germline V gene are SGHVS and FNYEAQ. CDR3 length: 14 amino acids. The CDR3: CASSLGTGGIEQFF. In nucleotides, the CDR3 is TGTGCCAGCAGCTTAGGGACAGGGGGCATTGAGCAGTTCTTC.

The V gene is TRBV6-5, the J gene TRBJ2-3; weak D call: TRBD1 (5 bases). The CDR3 is made up of 15 amino acids. V dropped 6 bases and J dropped 0 bases, with 13 bases sitting between them. Germline V CDR1 and CDR2: MNHEY, SVGAGI. For the CDR3, the DNA is TGTGCCAGCAGCCGACAGCTGTCTAGCACAGATACGCAGTATTTT. Amino acid sequence: CASSRQLSSTDTQYF.

The CDR3 here is CASSPPWGGGDGYTF. The CDR3 nucleotides are TGTGCCAGCAGCCCACCTTGGGGCGGGGGCGATGGCTACACCTTC. The chain couples TRBV7-2 to TRBJ1-2; a possible D gene is TRBD1 (6 bases). Germline V gives CDR1 SGHTA, CDR2 FQGNSA. CDR3 length: 15 residues. The V and J ends lost 5 bases and 6 bases respectively, with 19 bases between them.

The chain combines TRBV9 with TRBJ2-2, with D tentatively TRBD2 (5 bases). This CDR3 has 14 amino acids. Trimming took 4 bases from V and 6 from J, leaving 13 bases between them. Germline loops: CDR1 SGDLS, CDR2 YYNGEE. Here the CDR3 reads CASSPRREPGELFF. The CDR3 nucleotides are TGTGCCAGCAGCCCTAGACGGGAACCCGGGGAGCTGTTTTTT.

This chain links TRBV28 with TRBJ1-2, with 8 bases matching TRBD1. Germline V gene data show CDR1 as MDHEN and CDR2 as SYDVKM. V dropped 10 bases and J dropped 4; count of bases not matched to a gene: 8. The length of the CDR3 is 13 residues. The CDR3 DNA is TGTGCCATTTCAGGGGGCGCGATCTATGGCTACACCTTC. Translation: CAISGGAIYGYTF.

The gene calls are TRBV11-1 and TRBJ1-6, with 10 bases that match TRBD1. V was pared by 5 bases and J by 6 bases, with 7 bases of the junction left unmatched. There are 16 residues in the CDR3. The V gene's germline CDR1 is SGHAT and CDR2 FQDESV (reference sequence). CDR3 DNA: TGTGCCAGCAGCCGGGACAGGGGCCCTCCTAATTCACCCCTCCACTTT. Translated: CASSRDRGPPNSPLHF.

This rearrangement joins TRBV9 to TRBJ1-1; a possible D gene is TRBD1 (6 bases). V was clipped by 4 bases and J by 4 bases, with 14 bases between them. This CDR3 spans 14 amino acids. Germline CDR1 reads SGDLS; CDR2 reads YYNGEE. CDR3 residues: CASSPRQGGTEAFF. The CDR3, as DNA: TGTGCCAGCAGCCCCCGCCAAGGGGGCACTGAAGCTTTCTTT.